Below are 10 T cell receptor beta chains sequenced from a single sample in a study of post-analysis software for immune sequencing data. These receptors have no identified antigens. General study findings and limits: Controls had lower frequencies than patients of 4 or 5 TRBV segments, which included TRBV5-6, TRBV5-1 and TRBV20-1.

Unique molecular identifiers featured in each of the TCR beta cDNA libraries. TCRdb fed the PCR reads into MiXCR, producing one record per CDR3 protein. The sample lists 740,000 or so distinct CDR3 sequences, under 70% occurring once. Material for sequencing was blood. These receptors were obtained from a girl aged 5-17 years with multiple sclerosis.

The J gene is TRBJ1-5, the V gene TRBV7-8, with D unresolved. CDR3 length equals 14 residues. In germline, CDR1 is SGHVS, CDR2 FQNEAQ. The germline V and J ends were trimmed by 5 bases and 0 bases, with 8 bases remaining between them. The CDR3 loop reads CASSGGISNQPQHF. The CDR3 nucleotides are TGTGCCAGCAGCGGAGGGATTAGCAATCAGCCCCAGCATTTT.

This chain uses TRBV27 with TRBJ2-5; no definite D call. The CDR3 loop spans 13 amino acids. Trimming removed 5 bases at V and 7 bases at J, with 14 bases between. Germline V gene data show CDR1 as MNHEY and CDR2 as SMNVEV (reference sequence). Here the CDR3 DNA reads TGTGCCAGCAGTCTTCTGTGGGCCGGGACCCAGTACTTC. It is translated as CASSLLWAGTQYF.

V usage is TRBV5-1 and J usage is TRBJ1-1; D ambiguous. This CDR3 has 14 amino acids. CDR1 is SGHRS and CDR2 is YFSETQ in the germline V gene. Trimming stripped 4 bases from V and 5 bases from J, with 15 bases between. CDR3: CASSGRVDRTEAFF. DNA for the CDR3: TGCGCCAGCAGCGGGAGGGTAGATCGGACTGAAGCTTTCTTT. The complete variable domain, with remaining parts taken from reference TRBV5-1 and TRBJ1-1, reads KAGVTQTPRYLIKTRGQQVTLSCSPISGHRSVSWYQQTPGQGLQFLFEYFSETQRNKGNFPGRFSGRQFSNSRSEMNVSTLELGDSALYLCASSGRVDRTEAFFGQGTRLTVV.

The rearrangement uses TRBV29-1 and TRBJ2-4; weak D call: TRBD2 (7 bases). The CDR3 length is 13 residues. The germline V and J ends were trimmed by 5 bases and 7 bases, with 15 bases remaining between them. Germline-derived CDR1 and CDR2 are SQVTM and ANQGSEA. This CDR3 reads CSVWGGAWNIQYF. As DNA, the CDR3 is TGCAGCGTTTGGGGGGGGGCTTGGAACATTCAGTACTTC.

A note on this clonotype: A much larger clone differs by one base, so this may be a read error. Likely a read error: the CDR3 ends without its conserved phenylalanine or tryptophan. The V call is TRBV20-1, the J call TRBJ2-4; unclear D gene. CDR3 length: 13 amino acids. V dropped 3 bases and J dropped 5 bases, with 11 bases sitting between them. The germline V gene has CDR1 DFQATT and CDR2 SNEGSKA (reference sequence). The CDR3 protein is CSASPSAENIQYS. The CDR3 DNA is TGCAGTGCTAGTCCCAGCGCGGAAAACATTCAGTACTCC.

This rearrangement joins TRBV13 to TRBJ2-1; possibly TRBD1 for D (6 bases). Trimming cost V 5 bases and J 9 bases, with 20 bases left between them. This CDR3 is built from 15 residues. The germline gives CDR1 PRHDT, CDR2 FYEKMQ (reference sequence). CDR3 residues: CASSIAGRGIGEQFF. The CDR3 nucleotides read TGTGCCAGCAGCATAGCCGGCAGGGGAATCGGTGAGCAGTTCTTC.

V usage is TRBV9 and J usage is TRBJ1-1; D gene uncertain. Germline-derived CDR1 and CDR2 are SGDLS and YYNGEE. Trimming left V 3 bases short and J 3 bases short, with 12 bases between. The CDR3 totals 14 residues. CDR3 coding DNA: TGTGCCAGCAGCGGAGATCGGGGTCACACTGAAGCTTTCTTT. Protein product: CASSGDRGHTEAFF.

This clonotype is a singleton in its sample. J is TRBJ2-5 and V is TRBV5-6; no definite D call. Per germline, CDR1 SGHDT and CDR2 YYEEEE. CDR3 size: 11 residues. The V gene lost 2 bases and the J gene lost 9 bases, with 8 bases spanning the gap. CDR3 sequence (DNA): TGTGCCAGCAGCTTTGAGACGGCCCAGTACTTC. This codes for CASSFETAQYF.

J is TRBJ2-1 and V is TRBV5-1, with 12 nucleotides matching TRBD2. Germline loops: CDR1 SGHRS, CDR2 YFSETQ. V dropped 7 bases and J dropped 4; count of bases not matched to a gene: 9. The CDR3 contains 16 residues. The CDR3 sequence: CASGHGTSGLYNEQFF. In nucleotides, the CDR3 is TGCGCCAGCGGACACGGGACTAGCGGGTTATACAATGAGCAGTTCTTC.

The chain is built from TRBV7-8 and TRBJ2-7; D not resolved. The CDR3 loop spans 14 amino acids. Germline V lookup: CDR1 SGHVS, CDR2 FQNEAQ. V dropped 0 bases and J dropped 2 bases, with 8 bases sitting between them. The CDR3 loop is CASSLAPVAYEQYF. Here the CDR3 DNA reads TGTGCCAGCAGCTTAGCGCCTGTAGCCTACGAGCAGTACTTC. The variable domain in full, completed from reference TRBV7-8 and TRBJ2-7, reads GAGVSQSPRYKVAKRGQDVALRCDPISGHVSLFWYQQALGQGPEFLTYFQNEAQLDKSGLPSDRFFAERPEGSVSTLKIQRTQQEDSAVYLCASSLAPVAYEQYFGPGTRLTVT.